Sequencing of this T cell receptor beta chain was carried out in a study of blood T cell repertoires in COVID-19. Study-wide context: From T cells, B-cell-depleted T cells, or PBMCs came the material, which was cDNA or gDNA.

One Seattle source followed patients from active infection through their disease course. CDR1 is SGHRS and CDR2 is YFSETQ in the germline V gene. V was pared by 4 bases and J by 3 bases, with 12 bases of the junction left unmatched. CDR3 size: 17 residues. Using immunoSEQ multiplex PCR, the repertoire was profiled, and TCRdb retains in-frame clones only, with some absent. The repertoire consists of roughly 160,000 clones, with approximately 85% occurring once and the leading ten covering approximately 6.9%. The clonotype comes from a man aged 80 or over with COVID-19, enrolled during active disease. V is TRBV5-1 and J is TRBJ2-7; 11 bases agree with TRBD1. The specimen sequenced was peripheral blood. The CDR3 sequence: CASSISIRGTGGYEQYF. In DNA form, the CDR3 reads TGCGCCAGCAGCATATCCATTCGCGGGACAGGGGGCTACGAGCAGTACTTC.